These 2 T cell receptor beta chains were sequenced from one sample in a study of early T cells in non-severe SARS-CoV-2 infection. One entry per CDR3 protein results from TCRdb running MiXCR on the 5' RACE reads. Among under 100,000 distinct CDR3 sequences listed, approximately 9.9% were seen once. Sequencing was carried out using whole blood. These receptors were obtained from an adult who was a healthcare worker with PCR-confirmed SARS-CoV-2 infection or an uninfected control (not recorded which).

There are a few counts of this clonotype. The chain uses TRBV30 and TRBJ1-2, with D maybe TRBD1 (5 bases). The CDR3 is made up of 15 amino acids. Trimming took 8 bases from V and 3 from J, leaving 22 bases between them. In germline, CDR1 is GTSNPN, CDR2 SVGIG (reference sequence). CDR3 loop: CARTGTNPADYGYTF. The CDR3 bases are TGTGCCCGGACTGGGACGAACCCAGCCGACTATGGCTACACCTTC. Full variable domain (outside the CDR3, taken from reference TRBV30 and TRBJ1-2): SQTIHQWPATLVQPVGSPLSLECTVEGTSNPNLYWYRQAAGRGLQLLFYSVGIGQISSEVPQNLSASRPQDRQFILSSKKLLLSDSGFYLCARTGTNPADYGYTFGSGTRLTVV.

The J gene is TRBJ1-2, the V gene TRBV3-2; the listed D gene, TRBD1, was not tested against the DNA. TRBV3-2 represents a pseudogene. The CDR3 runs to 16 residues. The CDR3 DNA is TGTGCCAGCAGCCAAGTGTTCCAGGGGGATTACTATGGCTACACCTTC. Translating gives CASSQVFQGDYYGYTF.